This TCR beta chain emerged from a study of Graves' ophthalmopathy and Graves' hyperthyroidism. Study at large: Being free of ophthalmopathy for 18 months of follow-up defined stable hyperthyroidism.

Only newly diagnosed hyperthyroidism patients aged 18 to 65, with under 2 months' duration, were enrolled. The CDR3 covers 12 residues. The V end was cut by 2 bases, the J end by 6 bases, with 8 bases between. Study-wide findings and caveats: Blood shared most expanded thyroid clonotypes above 0.001 frequency.

RNA transcripts were the template, and TCR beta CDR3 regions were amplified from them. The library came from an HTBI-primed first-round RT-PCR and a second-round multiplex PCR. TCRdb reanalysed the multiplex PCR reads using MiXCR and keeps one entry per CDR3 protein. The table lists 900,000 to 1,200,000 distinct CDR3 sequences, 36% of them singletons. This clonotype was detected many times. The target antigen is unknown. This clonotype was obtained from an adult man with Graves' hyperthyroidism. The specimen was peripheral blood or thyroid tissue (not recorded which). The chain joins TRBV12-3 or TRBV12-4 to TRBJ2-7; D is undetermined. The CDR3 here is CASSLNRGEQYF. DNA for the CDR3: TGTGCCAGCAGTTTAAACCGCGGCGAGCAGTACTTC.